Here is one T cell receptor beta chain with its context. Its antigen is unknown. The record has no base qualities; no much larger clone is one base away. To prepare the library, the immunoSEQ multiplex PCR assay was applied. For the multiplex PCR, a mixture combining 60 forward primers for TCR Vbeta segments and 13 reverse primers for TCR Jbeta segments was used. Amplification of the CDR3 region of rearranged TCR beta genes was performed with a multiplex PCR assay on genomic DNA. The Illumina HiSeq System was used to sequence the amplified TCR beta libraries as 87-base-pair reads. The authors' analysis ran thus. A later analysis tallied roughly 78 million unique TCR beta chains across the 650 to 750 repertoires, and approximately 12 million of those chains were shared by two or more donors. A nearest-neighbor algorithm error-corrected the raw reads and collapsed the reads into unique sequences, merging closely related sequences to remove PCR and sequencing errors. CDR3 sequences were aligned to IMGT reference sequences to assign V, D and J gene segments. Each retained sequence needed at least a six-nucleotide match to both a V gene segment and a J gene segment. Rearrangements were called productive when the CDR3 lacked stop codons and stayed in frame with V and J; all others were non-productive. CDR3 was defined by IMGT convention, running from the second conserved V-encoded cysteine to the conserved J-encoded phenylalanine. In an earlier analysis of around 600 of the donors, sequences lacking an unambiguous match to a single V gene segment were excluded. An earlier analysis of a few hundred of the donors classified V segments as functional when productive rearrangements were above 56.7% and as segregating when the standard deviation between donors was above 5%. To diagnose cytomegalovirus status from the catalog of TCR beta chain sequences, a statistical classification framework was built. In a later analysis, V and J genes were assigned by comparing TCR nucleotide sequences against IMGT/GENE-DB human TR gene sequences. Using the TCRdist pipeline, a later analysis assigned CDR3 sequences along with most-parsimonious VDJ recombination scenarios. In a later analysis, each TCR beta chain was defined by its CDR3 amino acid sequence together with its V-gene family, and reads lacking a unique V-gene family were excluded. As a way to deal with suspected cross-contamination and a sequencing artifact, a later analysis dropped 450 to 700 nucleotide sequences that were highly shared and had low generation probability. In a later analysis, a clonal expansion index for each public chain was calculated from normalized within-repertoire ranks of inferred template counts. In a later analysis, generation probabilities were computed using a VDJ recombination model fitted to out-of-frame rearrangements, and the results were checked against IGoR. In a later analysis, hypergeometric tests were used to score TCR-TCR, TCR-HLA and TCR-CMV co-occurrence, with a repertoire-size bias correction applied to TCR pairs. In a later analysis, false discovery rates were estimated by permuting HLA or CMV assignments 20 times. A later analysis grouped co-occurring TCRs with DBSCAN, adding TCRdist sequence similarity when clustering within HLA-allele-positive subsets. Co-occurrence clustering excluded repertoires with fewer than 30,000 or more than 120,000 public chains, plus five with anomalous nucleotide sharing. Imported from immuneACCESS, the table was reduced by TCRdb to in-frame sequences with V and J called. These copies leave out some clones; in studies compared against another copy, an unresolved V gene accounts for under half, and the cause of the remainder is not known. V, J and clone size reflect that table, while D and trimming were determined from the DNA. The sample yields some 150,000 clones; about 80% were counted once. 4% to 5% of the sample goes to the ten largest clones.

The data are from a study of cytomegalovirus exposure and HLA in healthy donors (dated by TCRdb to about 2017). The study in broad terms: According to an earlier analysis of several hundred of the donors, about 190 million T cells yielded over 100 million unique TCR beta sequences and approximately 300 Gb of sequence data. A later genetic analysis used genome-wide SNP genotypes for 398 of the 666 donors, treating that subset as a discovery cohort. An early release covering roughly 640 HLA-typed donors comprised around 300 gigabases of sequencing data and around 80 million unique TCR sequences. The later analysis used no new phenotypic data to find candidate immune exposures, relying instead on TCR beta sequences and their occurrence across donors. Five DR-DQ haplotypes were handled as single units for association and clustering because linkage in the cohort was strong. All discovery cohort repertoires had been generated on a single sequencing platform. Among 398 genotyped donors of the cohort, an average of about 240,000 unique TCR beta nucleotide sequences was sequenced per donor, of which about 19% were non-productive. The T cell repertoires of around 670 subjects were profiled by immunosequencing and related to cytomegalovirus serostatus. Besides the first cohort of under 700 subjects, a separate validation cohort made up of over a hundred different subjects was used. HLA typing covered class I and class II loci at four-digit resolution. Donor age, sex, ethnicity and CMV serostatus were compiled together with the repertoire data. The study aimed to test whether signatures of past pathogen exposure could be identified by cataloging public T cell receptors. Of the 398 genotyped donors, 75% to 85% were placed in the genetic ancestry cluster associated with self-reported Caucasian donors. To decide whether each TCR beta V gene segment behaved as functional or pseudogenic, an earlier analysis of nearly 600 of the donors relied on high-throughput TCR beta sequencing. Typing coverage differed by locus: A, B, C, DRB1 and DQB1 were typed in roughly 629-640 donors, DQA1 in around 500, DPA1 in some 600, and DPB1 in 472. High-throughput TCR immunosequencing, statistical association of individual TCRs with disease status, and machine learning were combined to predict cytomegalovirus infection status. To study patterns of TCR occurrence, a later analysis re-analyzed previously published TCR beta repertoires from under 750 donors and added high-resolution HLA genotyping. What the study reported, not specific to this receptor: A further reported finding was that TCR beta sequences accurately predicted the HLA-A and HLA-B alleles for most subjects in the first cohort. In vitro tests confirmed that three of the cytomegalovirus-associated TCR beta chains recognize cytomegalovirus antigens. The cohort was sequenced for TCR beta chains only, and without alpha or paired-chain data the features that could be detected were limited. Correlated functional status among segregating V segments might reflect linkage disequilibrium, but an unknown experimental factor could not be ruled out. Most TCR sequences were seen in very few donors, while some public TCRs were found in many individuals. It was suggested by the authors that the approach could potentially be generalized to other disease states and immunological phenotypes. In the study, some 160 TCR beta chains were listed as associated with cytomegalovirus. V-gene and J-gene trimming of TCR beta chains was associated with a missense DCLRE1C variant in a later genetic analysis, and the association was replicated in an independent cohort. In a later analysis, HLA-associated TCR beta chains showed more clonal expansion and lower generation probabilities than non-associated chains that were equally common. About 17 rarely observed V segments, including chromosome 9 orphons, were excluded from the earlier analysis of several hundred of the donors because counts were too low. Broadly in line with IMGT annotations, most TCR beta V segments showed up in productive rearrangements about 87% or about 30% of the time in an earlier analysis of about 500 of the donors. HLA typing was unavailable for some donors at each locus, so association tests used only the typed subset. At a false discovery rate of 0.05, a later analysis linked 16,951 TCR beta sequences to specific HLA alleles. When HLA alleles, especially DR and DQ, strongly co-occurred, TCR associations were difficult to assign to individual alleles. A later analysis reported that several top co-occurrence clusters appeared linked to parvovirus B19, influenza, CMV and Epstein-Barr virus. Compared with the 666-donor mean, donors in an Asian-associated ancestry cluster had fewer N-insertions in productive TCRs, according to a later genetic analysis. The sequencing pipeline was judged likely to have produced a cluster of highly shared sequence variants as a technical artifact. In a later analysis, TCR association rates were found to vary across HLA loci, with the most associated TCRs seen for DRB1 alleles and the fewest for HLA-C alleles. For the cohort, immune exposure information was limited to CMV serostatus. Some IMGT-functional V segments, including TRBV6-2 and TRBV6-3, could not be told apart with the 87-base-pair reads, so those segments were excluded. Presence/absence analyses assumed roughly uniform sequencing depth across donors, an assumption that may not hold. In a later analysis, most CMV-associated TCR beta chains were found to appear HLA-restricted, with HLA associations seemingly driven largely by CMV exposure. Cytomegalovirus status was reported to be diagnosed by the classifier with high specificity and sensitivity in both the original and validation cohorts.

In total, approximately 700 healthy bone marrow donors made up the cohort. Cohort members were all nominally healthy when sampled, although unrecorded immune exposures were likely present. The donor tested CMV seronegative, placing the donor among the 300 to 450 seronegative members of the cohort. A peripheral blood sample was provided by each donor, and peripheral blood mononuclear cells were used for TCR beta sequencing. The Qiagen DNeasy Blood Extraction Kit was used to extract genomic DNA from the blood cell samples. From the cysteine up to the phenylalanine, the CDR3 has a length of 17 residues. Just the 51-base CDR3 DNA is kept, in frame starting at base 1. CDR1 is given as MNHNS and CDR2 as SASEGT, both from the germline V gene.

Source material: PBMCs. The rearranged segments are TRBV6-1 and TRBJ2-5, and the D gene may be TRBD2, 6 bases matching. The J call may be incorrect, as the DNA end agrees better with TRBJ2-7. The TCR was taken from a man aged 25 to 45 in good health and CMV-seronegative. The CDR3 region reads CASSDRGGFGSNGEQYF. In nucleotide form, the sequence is TGTGCCAGCAGTGATAGGGGCGGGTTCGGGAGCAACGGCGAGCAGTACTTC.